The T cell receptor beta chain under discussion was sequenced for a study of Ad26.COV2.S vaccination and SARS-CoV-2 variants. Assay: immunoSEQ multiplex PCR; the TCRdb copy retains only in-frame clones and omits some. The sample holds fewer than 800,000 clones; 89% are singletons and the top ten take approximately 1.5%. Comment on this clone: What it recognizes is unknown.

Regarding the study as a whole: From the TCR breadth and depth analyses, total T cell responses may have been underestimated.

Germline CDR1 is SGHTA and CDR2 is FQGNSA. V gave up 1 base and J gave up 13 bases, with 13 bases separating them. The CDR3 loop spans 12 amino acids. The treatment was: 15 to 20 received Ad26.COV2.S at low or high dose, single or two shots; several received placebo; per-sample allocation not given. Samples analyzed were those drawn on day 63 after the first vaccine or placebo injection. The chain recombines TRBV7-2 with TRBJ1-1, with D tentatively TRBD1 (5 bases). The receptor comes from a person aged 18-60 years who received the Ad26.COV2.S COVID-19 vaccine or a placebo. The sample was peripheral blood, taken in a trial of Ad26.COV2.S vaccine versus placebo. The CDR3 spells CASSLDGGGGFF. The CDR3, as DNA: TGTGCCAGCAGCTTAGATGGGGGGGGAGGTTTCTTT. Combining the CDR3 with reference TRBV7-2 and TRBJ1-1 gives the whole variable domain GAGVSQSPSNKVTEKGKDVELRCDPISGHTALYWYRQSLGQGLEFLIYFQGNSAPDKSGLPSDRFSAERTGGSVSTLTIQRTQQEDSAVYLCASSLDGGGGFFGQGTRLTVV.